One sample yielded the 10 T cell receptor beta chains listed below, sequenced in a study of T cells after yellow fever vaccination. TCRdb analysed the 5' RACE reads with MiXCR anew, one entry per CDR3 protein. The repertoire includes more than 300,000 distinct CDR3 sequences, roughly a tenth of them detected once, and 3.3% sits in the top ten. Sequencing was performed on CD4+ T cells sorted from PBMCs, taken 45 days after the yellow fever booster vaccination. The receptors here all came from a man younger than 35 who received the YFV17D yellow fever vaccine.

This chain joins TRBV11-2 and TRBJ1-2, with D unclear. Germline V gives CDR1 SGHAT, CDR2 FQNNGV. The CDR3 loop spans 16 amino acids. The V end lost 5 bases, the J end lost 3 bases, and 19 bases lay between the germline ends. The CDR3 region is CASSRKGGVDDYGYTF. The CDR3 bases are TGTGCCAGCAGCCGAAAGGGTGGGGTCGATGACTATGGCTACACCTTC.

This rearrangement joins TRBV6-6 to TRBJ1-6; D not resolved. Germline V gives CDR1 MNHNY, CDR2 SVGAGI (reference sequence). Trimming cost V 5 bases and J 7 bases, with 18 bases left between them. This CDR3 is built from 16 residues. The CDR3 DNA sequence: TGTGCCAGCAGTGATATCCACGTTGGCGAAAATTCACCCCTCCACTTT. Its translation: CASSDIHVGENSPLHF.

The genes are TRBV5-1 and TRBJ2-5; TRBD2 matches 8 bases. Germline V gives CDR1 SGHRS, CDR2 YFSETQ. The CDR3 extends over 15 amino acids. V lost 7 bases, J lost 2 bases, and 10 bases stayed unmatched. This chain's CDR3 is CASRARGDPQETQYF. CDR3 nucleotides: TGCGCCAGCCGGGCGCGGGGGGACCCGCAAGAGACCCAGTACTTC.

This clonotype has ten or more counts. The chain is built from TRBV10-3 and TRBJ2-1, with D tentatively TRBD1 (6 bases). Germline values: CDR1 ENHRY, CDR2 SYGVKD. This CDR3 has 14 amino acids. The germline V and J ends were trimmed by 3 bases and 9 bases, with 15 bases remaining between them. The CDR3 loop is CAISDTDRLSEQFF. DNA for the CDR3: TGTGCCATCAGTGATACCGACAGGTTGTCTGAGCAGTTCTTC.

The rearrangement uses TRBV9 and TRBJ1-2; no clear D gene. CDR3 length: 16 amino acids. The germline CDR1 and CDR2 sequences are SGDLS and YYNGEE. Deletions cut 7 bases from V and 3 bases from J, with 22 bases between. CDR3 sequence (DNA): TGTGCCAGCTCCCTGGGAGGGTGGAGATTCGACTATGGCTACACCTTC. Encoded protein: CASSLGGWRFDYGYTF.

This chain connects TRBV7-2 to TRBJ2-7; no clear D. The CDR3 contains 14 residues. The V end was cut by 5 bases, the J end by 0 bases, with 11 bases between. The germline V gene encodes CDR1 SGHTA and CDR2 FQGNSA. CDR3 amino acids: CASSPMQSSYEQYV. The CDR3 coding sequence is TGTGCCAGCAGCCCTATGCAGAGCTCCTACGAGCAGTACGTC.

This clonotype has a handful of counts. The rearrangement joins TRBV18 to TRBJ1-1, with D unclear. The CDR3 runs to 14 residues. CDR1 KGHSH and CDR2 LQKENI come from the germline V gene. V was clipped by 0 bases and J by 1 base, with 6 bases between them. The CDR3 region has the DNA TGTGCCAGCTCACCACCTTCCAGGAACACTGAAGCTTTCTTT. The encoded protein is CASSPPSRNTEAFF.

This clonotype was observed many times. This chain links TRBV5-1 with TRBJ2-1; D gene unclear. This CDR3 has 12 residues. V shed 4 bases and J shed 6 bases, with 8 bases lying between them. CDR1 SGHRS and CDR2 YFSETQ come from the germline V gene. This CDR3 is CASSNDINEQFF. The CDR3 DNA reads TGCGCCAGCAGCAACGACATCAATGAGCAGTTCTTC. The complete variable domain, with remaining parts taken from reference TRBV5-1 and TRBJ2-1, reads KAGVTQTPRYLIKTRGQQVTLSCSPISGHRSVSWYQQTPGQGLQFLFEYFSETQRNKGNFPGRFSGRQFSNSRSEMNVSTLELGDSALYLCASSNDINEQFFGPGTRLTVL.

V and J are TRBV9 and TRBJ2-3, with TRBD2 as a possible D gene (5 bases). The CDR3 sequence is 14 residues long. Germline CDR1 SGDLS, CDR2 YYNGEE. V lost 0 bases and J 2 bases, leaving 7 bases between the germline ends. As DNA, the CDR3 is TGTGCCAGCAGCGTAGCGGGGAACACAGATACGCAGTATTTT. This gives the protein CASSVAGNTDTQYF.

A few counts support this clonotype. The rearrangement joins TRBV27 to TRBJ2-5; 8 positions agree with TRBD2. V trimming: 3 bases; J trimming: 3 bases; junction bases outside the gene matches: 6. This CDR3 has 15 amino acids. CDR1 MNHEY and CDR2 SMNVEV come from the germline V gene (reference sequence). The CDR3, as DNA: TGTGCCAGCAGTTTCTATAGCGGGGAGAAAGAGACCCAGTACTTC. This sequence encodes CASSFYSGEKETQYF.